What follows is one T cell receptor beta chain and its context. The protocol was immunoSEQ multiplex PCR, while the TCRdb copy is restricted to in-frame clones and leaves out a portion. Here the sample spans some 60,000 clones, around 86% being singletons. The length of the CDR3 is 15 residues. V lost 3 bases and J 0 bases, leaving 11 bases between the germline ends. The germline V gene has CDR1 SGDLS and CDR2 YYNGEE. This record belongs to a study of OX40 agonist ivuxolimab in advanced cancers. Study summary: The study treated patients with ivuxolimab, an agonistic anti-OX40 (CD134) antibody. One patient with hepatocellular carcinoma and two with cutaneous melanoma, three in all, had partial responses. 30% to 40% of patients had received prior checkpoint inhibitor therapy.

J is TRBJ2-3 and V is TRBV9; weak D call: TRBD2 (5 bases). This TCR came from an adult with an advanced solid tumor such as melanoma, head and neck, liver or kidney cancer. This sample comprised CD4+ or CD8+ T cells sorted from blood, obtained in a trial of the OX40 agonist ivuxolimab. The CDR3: CASSGPLGSTDTQYF. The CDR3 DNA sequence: TGTGCCAGCAGCGGCCCACTAGGGAGCACAGATACGCAGTATTTT.